The clone carrying this TCR beta chain was recorded only once. Its antigen is not identified. The CDR3 covers 15 residues. Trimming pared 3 bases from V and 6 bases from J, leaving 15 bases between. From germline, CDR1 is MGHDK and CDR2 SYGVNS. These data belong to a study of cytomegalovirus exposure and HLA in healthy donors. Study results and limitations: In a later analysis, a missense DCLRE1C variant was linked to TCR beta V- and J-gene trimming.

PCR primers comprised 60 Vbeta and 13 Jbeta primers. This table comes from immunoSEQ multiplex PCR, and its TCRdb copy is limited to in-frame clones, with some not included. The sample has under 150,000 clones, around 80% seen once. This receptor was obtained from a man aged 40-50 years in good health and CMV-seropositive. Sequencing was done on a sample of PBMCs. The chain links TRBV25-1 to TRBJ2-1; possibly TRBD2 for D (6 bases). CDR3 DNA sequence: TGTGCCAGCAGTGAGATGGGCCGGGGGAGCAATGAGCAGTTCTTC. Its protein is CASSEMGRGSNEQFF. Full variable domain (rest looked up from reference TRBV25-1 and TRBJ2-1): EADIYQTPRYLVIGTGKKITLECSQTMGHDKMYWYQQDPGMELHLIHYSYGVNSTEKGDLSSESTVSRIRTEHFPLTLESARPSHTSQYLCASSEMGRGSNEQFFGPGTRLTVL.